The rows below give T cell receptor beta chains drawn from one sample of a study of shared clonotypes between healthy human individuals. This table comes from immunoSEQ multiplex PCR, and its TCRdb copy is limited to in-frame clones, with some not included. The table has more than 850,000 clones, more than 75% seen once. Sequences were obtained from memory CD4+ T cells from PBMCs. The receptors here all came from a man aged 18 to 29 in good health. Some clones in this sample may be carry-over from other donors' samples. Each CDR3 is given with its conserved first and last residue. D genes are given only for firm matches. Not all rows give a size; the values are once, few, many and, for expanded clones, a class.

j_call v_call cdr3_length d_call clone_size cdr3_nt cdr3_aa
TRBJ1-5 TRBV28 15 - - TGTGCCAGCAGTCAAACCCCAGGGTTCCATCAGCCCCAGCATTTT CASSQTPGFHQPQHF
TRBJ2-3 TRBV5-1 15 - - TGCGCCAGCAGCTTGGTCCAGGGCGGGACAGATACGCAGTATTTT CASSLVQGGTDTQYF
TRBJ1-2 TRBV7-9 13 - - TGTGCCAGCAGCTTTAACACGGACGGGGGCTACACCTTC CASSFNTDGGYTF
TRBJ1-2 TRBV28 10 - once TGTGCCAGCAAAAAAACCGGCTACACCTTC CASKKTGYTF
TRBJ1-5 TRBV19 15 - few TGTGCCAGTAGTATTTTTAGGGCAGTCACTCAGCCCCAGCATTTT CASSIFRAVTQPQHF
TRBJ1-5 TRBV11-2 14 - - TGTGCCAGCAGCTTAGGGCATAGCAATCAGCCCCAGCATTTT CASSLGHSNQPQHF
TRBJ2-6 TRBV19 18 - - TGTGCCAGTAGTCTACACCTAAGACAGAGCTCTGGGGCCAACGTCCTGACTTTC CASSLHLRQSSGANVLTF
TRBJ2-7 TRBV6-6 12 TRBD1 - TGTGCCCCCGAGCAGGGGGTCTACGAGCAGTACTTC CAPEQGVYEQYF
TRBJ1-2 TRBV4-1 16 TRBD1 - TGCGCCAGCAGCCAAGTCCCGGGACAGGGGAACTATGGCTACACCTTC CASSQVPGQGNYGYTF
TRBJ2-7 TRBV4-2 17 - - TGTGCCAGCAGCCAAGTCGCAGGAGCACAGCTACCCTACGAGCAGTACTTC CASSQVAGAQLPYEQYF
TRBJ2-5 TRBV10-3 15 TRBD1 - TGTGCCATCAGTGAGTCGAGGGGGCCCCAAGAGACCCAGTACTTC CAISESRGPQETQYF
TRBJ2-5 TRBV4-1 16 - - TGCGCCAGCAGCCAAGGGCCCAGCCGGTACCAAGAGACCCAGTACTTC CASSQGPSRYQETQYF
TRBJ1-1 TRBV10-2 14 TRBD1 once TGCGCCACCAAGGTCACAGGGGGAGACACTGAAGCTTTCTTT CATKVTGGDTEAFF
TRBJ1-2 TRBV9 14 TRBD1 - TGTGCCAGCAGTAAAGGACAGGGCAACTATGGCTACACCTTC CASSKGQGNYGYTF
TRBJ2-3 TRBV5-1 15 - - TGCGCCAGCAGCGACCCTAGCGCTTCGGCAGATACGCAGTATTTT CASSDPSASADTQYF
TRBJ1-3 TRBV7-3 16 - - TGTGCCAGCAGCTTAACAGGGGCCACCTCTGGAAACACCATATATTTT CASSLTGATSGNTIYF
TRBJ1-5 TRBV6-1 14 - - TGTGCCAGCACCCTGGGGGGGTCCTGGAAACCCCAGCATTTT CASTLGGSWKPQHF
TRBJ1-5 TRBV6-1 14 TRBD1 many TGTGCCAGCAGTGTCCAGGGGGGCAATCAGCCCCAGCATTTT CASSVQGGNQPQHF
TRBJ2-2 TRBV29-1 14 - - TGCAGCGTTCGAATCCAGGGAGAGGCCGGGGAGCTGTTTTTT CSVRIQGEAGELFF
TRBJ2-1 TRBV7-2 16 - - TGTGCCAGCAGCTTAGGTGGTAGTCGGGCCTACAATGAGCAGTTCTTC CASSLGGSRAYNEQFF